This TCR beta chain is from a study of CD8+CD57+ T cells in acquired aplastic anemia. Genomic DNA provided the template from which TCR beta VDJ and CDR3 profiles were obtained. Each CDR3 protein is one row after TCRdb ran MiXCR on the reads. The data show fewer than 250,000 distinct CDR3 sequences, 50% to 55% seen once. CDR1 and CDR2 from the germline V gene are SNHLY and FYNNEI. The CDR3 spans 14 residues. Trimming removed 6 bases at V and 5 bases at J, with 17 bases between. The sequence was obtained from a human donor in good health, serving as a control. Source material: sorted CD4+, CD8+, or CD8+CD57+ T cells (not recorded which) from PBMCs. The genes are TRBV2 and TRBJ2-7; D is possibly TRBD2 (6 bases). CDR3 sequence: CASRELRTIDEQYF. In nucleotides, the CDR3 is TGTGCCAGCAGGGAACTTCGGACTATCGACGAGCAGTACTTC.